This T cell receptor (beta chain) is from a study of blood T cell repertoires in COVID-19 (dated by TCRdb to the early 2020s). For the study in its entirety: Samples from collaborators originated in the United States, Italy and Spain and spanned both the acute and convalescent phases of COVID-19. The prospective study material was composed of cDNA or gDNA derived from T cells, B-cell-depleted T cells, or PBMCs. Subjects who had been exposed to COVID-19, were actively infected with it, or had recovered from it provided the deeply sampled blood TCRbeta repertoires that made up the dataset. The repertoires were made available in a free public database intended to serve as a resource for research on the immune response to SARS-CoV-2. Samples came from the ongoing ImmuneRACE study (first 160 participants) plus 1,254 subjects from 6 global collaborators. A de-identified subject ID, COVID-19 status, age in years and sex were almost always included in the sample metadata. Where available, HLA class I and class II types were obtained from metadata supplied by the sample provider rather than from assay-based typing.

The V and J ends are trimmed by 5 bases and 1 base, leaving 3 bases between them. From cysteine to phenylalanine, the CDR3 is 12 amino acids long. Just CDR3 DNA is preserved here, 36 bases in frame from base 1. CDR1 is given as LNHDA and CDR2 as SQIVND, both from the germline V gene (reference sequence). Findings and caveats that apply to the study as a whole: Clinical and demographic metadata were provided uncurated, with the amount varying by source and participant.

Collaborating institutions collected whole blood in K2EDTA tubes following their own protocols. For TCRbeta analysis, collaborators shipped samples as frozen whole blood, isolated PBMCs, or DNA extracted from either of those sample types. The immunoSEQ Assay, a bias-controlled multiplex PCR, was used to amplify TCRbeta CDR3 regions from genomic DNA. Per the authors' processing: Within the assay, amplification of reference gene primers was used to estimate how many nucleated cells each sample contained. To quantify the absolute abundance of each unique TCRbeta CDR3 rearrangement, sequence reads were collapsed and filtered. Productive Simpson clonality was computed per sample as the square root of Simpson's diversity index over productive rearrangements. TCRdb took over this immuneACCESS table, retaining in-frame rearrangements with V and J assigned. Such tables are incomplete; in checked studies, under half of the missing clones stem from an unresolved V gene, and the remainder is unexplained. V and J calls and clone size come straight from that table; D and trimming were deduced from the DNA. In all, the sample holds hundreds of thousands of clones, and 85% of those were seen once. The ten largest account for 3.6% of the sample.

In regard to this clone: There is no known antigen for this receptor. Nothing much larger sits one base from this clone, and base qualities are not available.

The sample comprised peripheral blood. This TCR was sampled from a woman younger than 30 with acute or convalescent COVID-19. The rearranged chain carries TRBV19 and TRBJ2-1; no D gene can be assigned with confidence. In nucleotides, the sequence is TGTGCCAGTAGTTATTCCTACAATGAGCAGTTCTTC. This translates into CASSYSYNEQFF.